Reported below is one T cell receptor beta chain. The data originate from a study of shared T cell receptors in the human thymus. Germline assignment: CDR1 MGHRA and CDR2 YSYEKL. Trimming cost V 2 bases and J 0 bases; bases outside gene matches: 14. CDR3 length equals 19 residues. Clones were sequenced by immunoSEQ multiplex PCR, and TCRdb holds only the in-frame ones, with some missing. In the table there are roughly 700,000 clones, 88% of which are singletons. The same sample was also used in a study of human thymus T cells.

This TCR derives from a boy in the first two years of life with a congenital heart defect. The sequenced sample consisted of thymocytes. The V and J genes are TRBV4-1 and TRBJ1-1; 8 bases are a match to TRBD1. The CDR3, as DNA: TGCGCCAGCAGCCAACCCCCGGACAGGGTAGGGCGCATGAACACTGAAGCTTTCTTT. It is translated as CASSQPPDRVGRMNTEAFF.